This record concerns one T cell receptor beta chain sequence. Its antigen is unknown. This sample was included in a study of cytomegalovirus exposure and HLA in healthy donors. Study-wide findings and caveats: Within an earlier analysis, most TCR beta V segments proved productive either about 90% or about 30% of the time. It was approximately 150 TCR beta chains that were listed as cytomegalovirus-associated.

The PCR contained 60 Vbeta and 13 Jbeta primers. The assay was immunoSEQ multiplex PCR, and TCRdb's table has in-frame clones only and misses some. The repertoire consists of 180,000 or so clones, with under 9.5% occurring once and the leading ten covering 1% to 1.5%. The CDR3 sequence is 12 residues long. CDR1 is LGHNT and CDR2 is FRNRAP in the germline V gene. V lost 4 bases, J lost 2 bases, and 6 bases lay in between. The sequenced sample consisted of PBMCs. This TCR was sampled from a woman aged 25-40 years in good health and CMV-seropositive. The rearrangement links TRBV12-5 to TRBJ2-7; D is undetermined. This CDR3 is CASGSHTYEQYF. DNA for the CDR3: TGTGCTAGTGGTTCCCACACCTACGAGCAGTACTTC. The full variable domain, rest sourced from reference TRBV12-5 and TRBJ2-7, is DARVTQTPRHKVTEMGQEVTMRCQPILGHNTVFWYRQTMMQGLELLAYFRNRAPLDDSGMPKDRFSAEMPDATLATLKIQPSEPRDSAVYFCASGSHTYEQYFGPGTRLTVT.